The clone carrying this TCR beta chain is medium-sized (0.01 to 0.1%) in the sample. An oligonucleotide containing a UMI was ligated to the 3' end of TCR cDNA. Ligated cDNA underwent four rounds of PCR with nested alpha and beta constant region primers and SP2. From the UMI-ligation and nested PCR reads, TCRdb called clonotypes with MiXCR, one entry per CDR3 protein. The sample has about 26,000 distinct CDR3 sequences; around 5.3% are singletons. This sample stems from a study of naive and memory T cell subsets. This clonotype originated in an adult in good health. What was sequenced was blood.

CDR3 DNA sequence: TGTGCCAGCAGCTTTAGTACTAGCCAAAGCGGGGGCTACGAGCAGTACTTC. It translates to CASSFSTSQSGGYEQYF. The V and J genes are TRBV7-9 and TRBJ2-7, with 8 bases that match TRBD2. CDR1 is SEHNR, CDR2 FQNEAQ, per germline (reference sequence). The V and J ends lost 3 bases and 3 bases, in that order; junction bases with no gene match: 13. This CDR3 is 17 amino acids long.